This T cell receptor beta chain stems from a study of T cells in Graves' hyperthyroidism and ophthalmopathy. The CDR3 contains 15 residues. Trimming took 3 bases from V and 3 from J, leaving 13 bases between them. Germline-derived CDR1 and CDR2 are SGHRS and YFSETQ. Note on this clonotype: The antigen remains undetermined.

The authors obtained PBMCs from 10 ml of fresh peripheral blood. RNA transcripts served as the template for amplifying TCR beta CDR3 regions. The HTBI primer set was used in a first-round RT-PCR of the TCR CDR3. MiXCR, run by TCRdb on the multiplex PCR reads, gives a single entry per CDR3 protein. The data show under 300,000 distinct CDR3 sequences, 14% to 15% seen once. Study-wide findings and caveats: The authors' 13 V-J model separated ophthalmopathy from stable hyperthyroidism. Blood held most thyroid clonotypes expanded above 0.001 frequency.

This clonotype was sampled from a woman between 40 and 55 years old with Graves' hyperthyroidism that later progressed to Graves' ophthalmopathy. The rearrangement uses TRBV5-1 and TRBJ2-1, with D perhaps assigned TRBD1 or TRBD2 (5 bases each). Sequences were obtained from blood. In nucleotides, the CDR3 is TGCGCCAGCAGCTGGACCGGGACCTACTACAATGAGCAGTTCTTC. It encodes CASSWTGTYYNEQFF.